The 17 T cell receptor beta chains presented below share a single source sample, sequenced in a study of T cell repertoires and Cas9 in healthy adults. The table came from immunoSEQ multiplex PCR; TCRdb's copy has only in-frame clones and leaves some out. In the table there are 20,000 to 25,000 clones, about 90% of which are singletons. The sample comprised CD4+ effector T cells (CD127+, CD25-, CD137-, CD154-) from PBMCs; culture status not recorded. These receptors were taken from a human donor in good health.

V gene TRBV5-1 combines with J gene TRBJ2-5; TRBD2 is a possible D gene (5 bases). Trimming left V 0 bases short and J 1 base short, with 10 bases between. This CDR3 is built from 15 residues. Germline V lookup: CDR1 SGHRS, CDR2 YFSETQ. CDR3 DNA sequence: TGCGCCAGCAGCTTGGTCTCTAGCTTCCAAGAGACCCAGTACTTC. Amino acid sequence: CASSLVSSFQETQYF.

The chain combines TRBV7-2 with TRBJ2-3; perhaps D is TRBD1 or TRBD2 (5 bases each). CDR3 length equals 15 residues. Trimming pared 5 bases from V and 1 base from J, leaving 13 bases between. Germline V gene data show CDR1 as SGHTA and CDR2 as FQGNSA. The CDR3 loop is CASSRGGPGTDTQYF. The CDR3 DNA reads TGTGCCAGCAGCCGGGGCGGGCCGGGCACAGATACGCAGTATTTT.

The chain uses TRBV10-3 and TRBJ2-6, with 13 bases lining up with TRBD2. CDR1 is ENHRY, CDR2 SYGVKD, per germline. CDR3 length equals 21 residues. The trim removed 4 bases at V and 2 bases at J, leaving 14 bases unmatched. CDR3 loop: CAISGGPQLAGGPAGANVLTF. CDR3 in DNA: TGTGCCATCAGTGGGGGACCGCAACTAGCGGGGGGGCCCGCTGGGGCCAACGTCCTGACTTTC.

CDR3 nucleotides: TGTGCCAGCAGCTTAGGTCCCTCCTCTGGGGCCAACGTCCTGACTTTC. Translated: CASSLGPSSGANVLTF. This chain joins TRBV11-3 and TRBJ2-6; D unclear. The V gene lost 1 base and the J gene lost 0 bases, with 7 bases spanning the gap. CDR3 length equals 16 residues. The germline V gene encodes CDR1 SGHNT and CDR2 YENEEA.

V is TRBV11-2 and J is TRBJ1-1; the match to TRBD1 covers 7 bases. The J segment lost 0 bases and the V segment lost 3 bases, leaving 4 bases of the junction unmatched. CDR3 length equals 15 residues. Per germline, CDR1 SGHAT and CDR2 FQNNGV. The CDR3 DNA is TGTGCCAGCAGCTTCGGGACAGTCATGAACACTGAAGCTTTCTTT. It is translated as CASSFGTVMNTEAFF.

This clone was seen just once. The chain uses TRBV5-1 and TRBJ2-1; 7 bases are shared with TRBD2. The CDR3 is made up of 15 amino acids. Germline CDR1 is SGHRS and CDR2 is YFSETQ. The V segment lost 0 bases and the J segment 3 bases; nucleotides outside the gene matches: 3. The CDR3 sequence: CASSLASSGYNEQFF. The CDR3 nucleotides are TGCGCCAGCAGCTTGGCGTCTAGCGGCTACAATGAGCAGTTCTTC.

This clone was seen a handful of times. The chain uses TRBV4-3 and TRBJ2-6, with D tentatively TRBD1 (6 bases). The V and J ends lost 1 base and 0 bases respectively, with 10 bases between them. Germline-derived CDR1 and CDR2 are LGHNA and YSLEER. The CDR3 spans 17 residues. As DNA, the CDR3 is TGCGCCAGCAGCCAAGCGGACAGCTACTCTGGGGCCAACGTCCTGACTTTC. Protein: CASSQADSYSGANVLTF.

The CDR3 DNA follows: TGTGCCAGCAGCCACTGGCGTTATACCCCAGGGGAGCAGTTCTTC. The encoded protein is CASSHWRYTPGEQFF. V and J are TRBV14 and TRBJ2-1; TRBD1 might be the D (5 bases). Looked up from germline, CDR1 is SGHDN and CDR2 is FVKESK. V was clipped by 3 bases and J by 10 bases, with 19 bases between them. The CDR3 totals 15 residues.

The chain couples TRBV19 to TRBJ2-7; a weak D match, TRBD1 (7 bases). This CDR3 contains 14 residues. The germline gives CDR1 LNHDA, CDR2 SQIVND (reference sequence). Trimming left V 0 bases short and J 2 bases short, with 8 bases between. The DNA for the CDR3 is TGTGCCAGTAGTATAGACAGGGGGGCCTACGAGCAGTACTTC. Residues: CASSIDRGAYEQYF.

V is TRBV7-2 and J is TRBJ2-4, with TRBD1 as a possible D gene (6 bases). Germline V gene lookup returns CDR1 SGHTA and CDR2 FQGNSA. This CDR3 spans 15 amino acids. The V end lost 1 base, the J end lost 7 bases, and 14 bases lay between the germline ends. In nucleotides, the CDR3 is TGTGCCAGCAGCTTAGGGCAGGGGCGTTGGAACATTCAGTACTTC. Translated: CASSLGQGRWNIQYF. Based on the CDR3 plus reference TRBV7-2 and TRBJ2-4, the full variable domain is GAGVSQSPSNKVTEKGKDVELRCDPISGHTALYWYRQSLGQGLEFLIYFQGNSAPDKSGLPSDRFSAERTGGSVSTLTIQRTQQEDSAVYLCASSLGQGRWNIQYFGAGTRLSVL.

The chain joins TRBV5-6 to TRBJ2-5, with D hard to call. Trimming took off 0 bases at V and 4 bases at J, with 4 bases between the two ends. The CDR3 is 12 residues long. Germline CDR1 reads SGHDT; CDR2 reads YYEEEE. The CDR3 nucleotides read TGTGCCAGCAGCTTGGGGGTAGAGACCCAGTACTTC. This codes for CASSLGVETQYF.

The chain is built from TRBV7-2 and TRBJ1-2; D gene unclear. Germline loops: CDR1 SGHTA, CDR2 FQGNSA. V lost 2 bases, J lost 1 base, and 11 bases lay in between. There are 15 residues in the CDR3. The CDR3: CASSLLPSGNYGYTF. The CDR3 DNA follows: TGTGCCAGCAGCTTACTCCCGAGCGGTAACTATGGCTACACCTTC.

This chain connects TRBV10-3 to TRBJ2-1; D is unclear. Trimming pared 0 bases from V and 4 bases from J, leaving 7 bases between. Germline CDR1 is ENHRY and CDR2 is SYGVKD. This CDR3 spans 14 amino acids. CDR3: CAISESNSYNEQFF. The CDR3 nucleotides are TGTGCCATCAGTGAGTCGAACTCATACAATGAGCAGTTCTTC.

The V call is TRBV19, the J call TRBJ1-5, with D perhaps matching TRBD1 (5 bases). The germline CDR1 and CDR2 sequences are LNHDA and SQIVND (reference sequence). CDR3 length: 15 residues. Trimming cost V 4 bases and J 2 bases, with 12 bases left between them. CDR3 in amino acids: CASSTPGIGNQPQHF. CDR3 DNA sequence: TGTGCCAGTAGTACACCAGGGATTGGCAATCAGCCCCAGCATTTT.

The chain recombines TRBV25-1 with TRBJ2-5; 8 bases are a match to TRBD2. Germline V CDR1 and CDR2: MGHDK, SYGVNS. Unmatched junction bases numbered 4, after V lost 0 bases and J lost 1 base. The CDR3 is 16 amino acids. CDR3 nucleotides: TGTGCCAGCAGTGAATACGGCGGGGGGCCCCAAGAGACCCAGTACTTC. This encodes CASSEYGGGPQETQYF.

In nucleotides, the CDR3 is TGTGCCAGCAGCGGACAGGCTAACTATGGCTACACCTTC. This sequence encodes CASSGQANYGYTF. The rearrangement links TRBV6-6 to TRBJ1-2; 7 nucleotides match TRBD1. V lost 6 bases to trimming and J lost 0 bases; unmatched junction nucleotides: 1. Germline CDR1 MNHNY, CDR2 SVGAGI (reference sequence). There are 13 residues in the CDR3.

CDR3 bases: TGTGCCAGCAGCTTAACAGGAAACTACGAGCAGTACTTC. Translating it yields CASSLTGNYEQYF. The chain uses TRBV7-2 and TRBJ2-7, with a weak D call TRBD1 (5 bases). Germline CDR1 and CDR2: SGHTA and FQGNSA. V was trimmed by 2 bases and J by 3 bases, leaving 8 bases between them. The CDR3 contains 13 residues.